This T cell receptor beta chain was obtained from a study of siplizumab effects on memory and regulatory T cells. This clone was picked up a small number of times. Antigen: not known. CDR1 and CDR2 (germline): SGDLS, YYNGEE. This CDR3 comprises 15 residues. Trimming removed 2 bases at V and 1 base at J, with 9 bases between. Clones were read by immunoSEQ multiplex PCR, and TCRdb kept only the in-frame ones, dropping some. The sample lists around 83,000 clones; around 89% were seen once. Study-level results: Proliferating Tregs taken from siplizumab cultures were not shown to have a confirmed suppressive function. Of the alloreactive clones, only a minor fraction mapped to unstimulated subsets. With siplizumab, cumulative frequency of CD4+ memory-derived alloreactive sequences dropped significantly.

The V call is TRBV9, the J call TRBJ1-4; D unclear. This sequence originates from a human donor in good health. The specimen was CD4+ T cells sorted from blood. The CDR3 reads CASSVEGLTNEKLFF. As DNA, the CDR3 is TGTGCCAGCAGCGTGGAGGGTCTAACTAATGAAAAACTGTTTTTT. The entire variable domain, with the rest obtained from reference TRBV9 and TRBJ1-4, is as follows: DSGVTQTPKHLITATGQRVTLRCSPRSGDLSVYWYQQSLDQGLQFLIQYYNGEERAKGNILERFSAQQFPDLHSELNLSSLELGDSALYFCASSVEGLTNEKLFFGSGTQLSVL.